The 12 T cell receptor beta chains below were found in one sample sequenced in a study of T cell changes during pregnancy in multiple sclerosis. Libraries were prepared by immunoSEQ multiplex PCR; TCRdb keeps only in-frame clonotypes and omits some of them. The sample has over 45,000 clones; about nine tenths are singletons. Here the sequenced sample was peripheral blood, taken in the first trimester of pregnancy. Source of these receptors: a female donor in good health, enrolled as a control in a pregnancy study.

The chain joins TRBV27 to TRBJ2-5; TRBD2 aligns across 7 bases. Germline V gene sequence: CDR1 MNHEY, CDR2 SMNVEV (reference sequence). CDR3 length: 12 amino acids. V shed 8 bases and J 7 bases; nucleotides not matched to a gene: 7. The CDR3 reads CASGNGGVTQYF. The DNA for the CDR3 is TGTGCCAGCGGCAATGGGGGGGTGACCCAGTACTTC.

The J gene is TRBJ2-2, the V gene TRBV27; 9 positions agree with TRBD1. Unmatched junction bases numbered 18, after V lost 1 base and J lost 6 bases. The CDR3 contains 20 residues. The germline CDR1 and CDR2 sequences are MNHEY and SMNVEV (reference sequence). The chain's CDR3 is CASSLLTGGHRLGPAGELFF. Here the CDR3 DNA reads TGTGCCAGCAGTTTATTAACAGGGGGCCATCGGCTCGGGCCGGCCGGGGAGCTGTTTTTT.

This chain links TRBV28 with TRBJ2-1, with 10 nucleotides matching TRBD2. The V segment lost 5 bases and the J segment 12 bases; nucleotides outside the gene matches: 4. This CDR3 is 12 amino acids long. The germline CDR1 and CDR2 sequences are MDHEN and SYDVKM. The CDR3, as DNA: TGTGCCAGCAGTAGGGGACTAGCGAGGCAGTTCTTC. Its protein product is CASSRGLARQFF.

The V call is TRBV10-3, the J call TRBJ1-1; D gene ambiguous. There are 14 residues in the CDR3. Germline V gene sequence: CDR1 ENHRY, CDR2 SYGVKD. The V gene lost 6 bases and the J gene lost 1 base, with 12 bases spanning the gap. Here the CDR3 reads CAIRPGGRNTEAFF. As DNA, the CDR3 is TGTGCCATCAGACCAGGAGGGCGGAACACTGAAGCTTTCTTT.

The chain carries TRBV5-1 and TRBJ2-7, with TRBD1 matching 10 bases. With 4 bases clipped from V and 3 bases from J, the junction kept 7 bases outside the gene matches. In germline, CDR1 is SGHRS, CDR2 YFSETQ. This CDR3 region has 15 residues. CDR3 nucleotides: TGCGCCAGCAGCAGGACCGGGACAGGGGACTACGAGCAGTACTTC. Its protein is CASSRTGTGDYEQYF.

CDR3 protein: CASSPTSARAYEQYF. Written as DNA, the CDR3 is TGTGCCAGCAGTCCCACCTCGGCCAGGGCCTACGAGCAGTACTTC. V and J are TRBV6-1 and TRBJ2-7; TRBD1 might be the D (5 bases). Germline lookup yields CDR1 MNHNS and CDR2 SASEGT. V gave up 5 bases and J gave up 2 bases, with 16 bases separating them. The CDR3 runs to 15 residues.

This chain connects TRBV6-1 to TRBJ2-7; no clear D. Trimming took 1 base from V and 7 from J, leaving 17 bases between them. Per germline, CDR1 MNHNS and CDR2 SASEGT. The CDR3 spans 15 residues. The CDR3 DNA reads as TGTGCCAGCAGTGAAGAGCTGGCGTCAGGAATGGAGCAGTACTTC. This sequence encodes CASSEELASGMEQYF.

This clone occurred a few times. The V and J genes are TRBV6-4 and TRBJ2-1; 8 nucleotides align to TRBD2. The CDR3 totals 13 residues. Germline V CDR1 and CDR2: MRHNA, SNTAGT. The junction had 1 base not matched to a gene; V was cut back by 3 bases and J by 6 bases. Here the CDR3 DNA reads TGTGCCAGCAGTGAGACTAGCGTCAATGAGCAGTTCTTC. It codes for CASSETSVNEQFF.

The DNA of the CDR3 is TGTGCCAGCGGCCGGGGAGGGGCGGGGTACGAGCAGTACTTC. Encoded protein: CASGRGGAGYEQYF. The chain uses TRBV28 and TRBJ2-7, with 7 bases fitting TRBD2. Trimming took 8 bases from V and 4 from J; bases not matched to a gene: 11. The length of the CDR3 is 14 residues. Looked up from germline, CDR1 is MDHEN and CDR2 is SYDVKM. Supplemented by reference TRBV28 and TRBJ2-7, the full variable domain reads DVKVTQSSRYLVKRTGEKVFLECVQDMDHENMFWYRQDPGLGLRLIYFSYDVKMKEKGDIPEGYSVSREKKERFSLILESASTNQTSMYLCASGRGGAGYEQYFGPGTRLTVT.

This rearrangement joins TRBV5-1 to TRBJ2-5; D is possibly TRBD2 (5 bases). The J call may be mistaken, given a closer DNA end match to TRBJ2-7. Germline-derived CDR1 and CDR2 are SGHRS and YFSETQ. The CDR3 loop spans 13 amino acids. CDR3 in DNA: TGCGCCAGCAGCCCGGGGTACTCCTACGAGCAGTACTTC. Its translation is CASSPGYSYEQYF.

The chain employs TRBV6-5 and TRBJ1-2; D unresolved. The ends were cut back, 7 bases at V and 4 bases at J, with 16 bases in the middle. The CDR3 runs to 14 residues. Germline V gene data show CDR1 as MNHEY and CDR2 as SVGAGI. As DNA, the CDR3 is TGTGCCAGCAAAATAATTGGGGAGGTCTATGGCTACACCTTC. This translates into CASKIIGEVYGYTF.

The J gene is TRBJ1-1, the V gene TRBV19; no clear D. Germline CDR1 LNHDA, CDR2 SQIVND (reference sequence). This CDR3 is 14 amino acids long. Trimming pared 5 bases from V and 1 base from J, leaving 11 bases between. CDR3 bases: TGTGCCAGTAGTCCGTTGAAGAGGAACACTGAAGCTTTCTTT. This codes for CASSPLKRNTEAFF.